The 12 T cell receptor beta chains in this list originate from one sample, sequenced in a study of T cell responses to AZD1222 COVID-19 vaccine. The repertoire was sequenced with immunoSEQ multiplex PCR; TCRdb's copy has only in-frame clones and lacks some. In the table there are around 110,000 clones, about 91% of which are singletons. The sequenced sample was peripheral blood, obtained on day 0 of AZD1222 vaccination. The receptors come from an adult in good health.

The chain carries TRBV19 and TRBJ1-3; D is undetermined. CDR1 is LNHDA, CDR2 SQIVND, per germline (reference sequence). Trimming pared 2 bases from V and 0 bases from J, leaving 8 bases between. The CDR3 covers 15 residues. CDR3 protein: CASSIQDFSGNTIYF. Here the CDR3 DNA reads TGTGCCAGTAGTATACAGGACTTCTCTGGAAACACCATATATTTT.

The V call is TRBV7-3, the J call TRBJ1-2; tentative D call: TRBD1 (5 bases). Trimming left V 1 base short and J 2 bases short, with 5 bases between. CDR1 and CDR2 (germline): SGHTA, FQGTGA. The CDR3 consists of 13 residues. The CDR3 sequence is CASSLRGNYGYTF. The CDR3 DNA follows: TGTGCCAGCAGCTTAAGGGGGAACTATGGCTACACCTTC.

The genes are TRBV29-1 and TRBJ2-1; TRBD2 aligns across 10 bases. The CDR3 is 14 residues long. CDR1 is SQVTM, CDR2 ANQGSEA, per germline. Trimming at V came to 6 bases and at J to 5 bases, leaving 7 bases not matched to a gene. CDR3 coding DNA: TGCAGCGTCCGAGCGGGGGGGCCGAACAATGAGCAGTTCTTC. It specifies CSVRAGGPNNEQFF.

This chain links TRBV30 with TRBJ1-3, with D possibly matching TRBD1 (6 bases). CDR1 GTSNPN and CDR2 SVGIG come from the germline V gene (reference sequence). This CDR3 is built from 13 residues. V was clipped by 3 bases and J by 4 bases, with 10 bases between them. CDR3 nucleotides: TGTGCCTGGAGGACCCAGGGGGGAAACACCATATATTTT. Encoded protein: CAWRTQGGNTIYF.

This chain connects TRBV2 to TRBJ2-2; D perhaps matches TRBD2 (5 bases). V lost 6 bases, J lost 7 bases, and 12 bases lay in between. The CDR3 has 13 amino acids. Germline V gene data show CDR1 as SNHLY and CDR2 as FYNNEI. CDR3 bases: TGTGCCAGCAGCATGGAGAGGGACGGGGAGCTGTTTTTT. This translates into CASSMERDGELFF.

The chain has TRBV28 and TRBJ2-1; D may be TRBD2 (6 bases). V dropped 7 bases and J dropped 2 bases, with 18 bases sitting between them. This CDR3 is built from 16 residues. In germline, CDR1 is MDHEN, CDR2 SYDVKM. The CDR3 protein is CASNLINSGAYNEQFF. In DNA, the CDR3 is TGTGCCAGCAACCTAATTAATAGCGGAGCCTACAATGAGCAGTTCTTC.

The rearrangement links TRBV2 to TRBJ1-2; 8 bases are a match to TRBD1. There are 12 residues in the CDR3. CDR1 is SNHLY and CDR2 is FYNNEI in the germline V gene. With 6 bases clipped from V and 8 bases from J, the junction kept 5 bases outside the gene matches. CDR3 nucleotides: TGTGCCAGCAGCACCGGACAGGGCGGCTACACCTTC. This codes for CASSTGQGGYTF.

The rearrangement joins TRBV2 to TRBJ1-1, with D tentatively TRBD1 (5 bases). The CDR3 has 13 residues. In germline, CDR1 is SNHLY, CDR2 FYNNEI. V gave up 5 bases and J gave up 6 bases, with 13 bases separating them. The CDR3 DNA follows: TGTGCCAGCAGTTTCAGGGCTGGCCCTGAAGCTTTCTTT. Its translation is CASSFRAGPEAFF.

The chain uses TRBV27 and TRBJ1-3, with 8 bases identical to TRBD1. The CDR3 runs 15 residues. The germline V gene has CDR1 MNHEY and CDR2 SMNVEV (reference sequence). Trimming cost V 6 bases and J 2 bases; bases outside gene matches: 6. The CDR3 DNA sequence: TGTGCCAGCAGAGGGAGGGACAGGACTGGAAACACCATATATTTT. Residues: CASRGRDRTGNTIYF.

CDR3 nucleotide sequence: TGCGCCAGCAGCCCCGGACAGGGGGCCTCCTACGAGCAGTACTTC. As protein: CASSPGQGASYEQYF. V and J are TRBV4-1 and TRBJ2-7; TRBD1 matches 11 bases. The CDR3 loop spans 15 amino acids. Germline assignment: CDR1 MGHRA and CDR2 YSYEKL. Unmatched junction bases numbered 2, after V lost 4 bases and J lost 0 bases.

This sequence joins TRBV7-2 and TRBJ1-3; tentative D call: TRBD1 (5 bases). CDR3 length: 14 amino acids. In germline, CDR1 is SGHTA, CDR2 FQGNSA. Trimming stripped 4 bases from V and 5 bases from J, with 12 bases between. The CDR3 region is CASSWEGTRNTIYF. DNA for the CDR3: TGTGCCAGCAGCTGGGAGGGGACTAGAAACACCATATATTTT.

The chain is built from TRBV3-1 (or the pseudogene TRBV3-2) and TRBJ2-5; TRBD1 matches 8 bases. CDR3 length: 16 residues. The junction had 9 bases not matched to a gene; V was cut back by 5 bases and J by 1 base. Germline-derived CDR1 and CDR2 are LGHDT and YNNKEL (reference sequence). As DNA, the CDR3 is TGTGCCAGCAGCTTCACTTCCGGGACAGGCCAAGAGACCCAGTACTTC. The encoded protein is CASSFTSGTGQETQYF.